These 24 T cell receptor beta chains share one sample of origin, sequenced in a study of Graves' ophthalmopathy and Graves' hyperthyroidism. RNA transcripts served as template for amplifying TCR beta CDR3 sequences. First-round RT-PCR with HTBI primers preceded a second-round multiplex PCR. TCRdb reprocessed the multiplex PCR reads via MiXCR and lists one record per CDR3 protein. This table holds roughly 420,000 distinct CDR3 sequences, roughly 20% found once. Sequencing was carried out using peripheral blood. The receptors come from a woman aged 18-29 years with stable Graves' hyperthyroidism.

This clonotype was recorded many times. This chain connects TRBV6-1 to TRBJ2-7; D remains ambiguous. The germline V gene has CDR1 MNHNS and CDR2 SASEGT. This CDR3 is 11 amino acids long. Trimming took off 3 bases at V and 7 bases at J, with 7 bases between the two ends. CDR3 sequence reads: CASSDSLEQYF. CDR3 sequence (DNA): TGTGCCAGCAGTGACAGCTTAGAGCAGTACTTC.

This clonotype was seen at least ten times. V usage is TRBV7-8 and J usage is TRBJ1-5; D is unresolved. The V gene lost 3 bases and the J gene lost 2 bases, with 8 bases spanning the gap. Per germline, CDR1 SGHVS and CDR2 FQNEAQ. The CDR3 is 14 amino acids. CDR3 nucleotides: TGTGCCAGCAGCTTGGATCCGGGCAATCAGCCCCAGCATTTT. This sequence encodes CASSLDPGNQPQHF.

The chain is built from TRBV15 and TRBJ1-2, with D possibly TRBD1 on 5 matching bases. Trimming removed 5 bases from V and 8 bases from J, with 12 bases in between. Germline-derived CDR1 and CDR2 are LNHNV and YYDKDF (reference sequence). CDR3 size: 12 residues. CDR3 protein: CATSFGAGGYTF. CDR3 nucleotide sequence: TGTGCCACCAGCTTCGGGGCGGGCGGCTACACCTTC.

This clonotype was counted many times. The J gene is TRBJ2-4, the V gene TRBV7-2; D possibly uses TRBD1 or TRBD2 (7 bases each). In germline, CDR1 is SGHTA, CDR2 FQGNSA. The ends were cut back, 8 bases at V and 3 bases at J, with 17 bases in the middle. The CDR3 runs 15 residues. The CDR3 sequence: CASGEGGGGKNIQYF. Written as DNA, the CDR3 is TGTGCCAGCGGCGAAGGGGGCGGGGGCAAAAACATTCAGTACTTC.

The sample holds many counts of this clonotype. The V and J genes are TRBV12-3 or TRBV12-4 and TRBJ1-2; D remains unclear. This CDR3 is built from 14 residues. Deletions cut 6 bases from V and 3 bases from J, with 14 bases between. Here the CDR3 reads CASSLQGGDYGYTF. For the CDR3, the DNA is TGTGCCAGCAGCCTCCAAGGCGGAGACTATGGCTACACCTTC.

This clonotype was observed at least ten times. The chain recombines TRBV19 with TRBJ1-1; D unresolved. V was pared by 7 bases and J by 1 base, with 10 bases between. This CDR3 spans 13 amino acids. CDR1 and CDR2 from the germline V gene are LNHDA and SQIVND (reference sequence). Written as DNA, the CDR3 is TGTGCCAGTAAATGGGCCCGGAACACTGAAGCTTTCTTT. It is translated as CASKWARNTEAFF.

This clonotype was observed a few times. This chain joins TRBV6-4 and TRBJ2-5, with D tentatively TRBD1 (5 bases). V was shortened by 6 bases and J by 5 bases, with 19 bases between the two germline ends. This CDR3 comprises 15 residues. Germline CDR1 reads MRHNA; CDR2 reads SNTAGT. The CDR3 sequence is CASRLDTVVGETQYF. DNA of the CDR3: TGTGCCAGCAGATTGGACACGGTTGTAGGGGAGACCCAGTACTTC.

Many counts were recorded for this clonotype. V and J are TRBV20-1 and TRBJ1-2, with D possibly TRBD1 on 5 matching bases. The CDR3 length is 14 residues. The V end lost 0 bases, the J end lost 2 bases, and 10 bases lay between the germline ends. CDR1 is DFQATT and CDR2 is SNEGSKA in the germline V gene (reference sequence). The CDR3 loop reads CSARETGTNYGYTF. The CDR3 region has the DNA TGCAGTGCTAGAGAAACCGGGACCAACTATGGCTACACCTTC.

The chain uses TRBV19 and TRBJ2-5; 10 bases are a match to TRBD2. Germline CDR1 LNHDA, CDR2 SQIVND (reference sequence). The CDR3 covers 13 residues. Trimming removed 7 bases from V and 13 bases from J; junction bases left unmatched: 12. CDR3 nucleotides: TGTGCCAGTAACCTAGCGGGAGCCGAGCAGCGGTACTTC. Amino acid sequence: CASNLAGAEQRYF.

The table lists this clonotype with many counts. The chain recombines TRBV7-6 with TRBJ2-7; D unresolved. The CDR3 extends over 17 amino acids. Germline CDR1 SGHVS, CDR2 FNYEAQ. Between the trimmed V and J ends, which lost 1 base and 0 bases, there was a span of 16 bases. The CDR3 spells CASSLEGAGSSSYEQYF. CDR3 bases: TGTGCCAGCAGCTTAGAAGGCGCAGGATCGAGCTCCTACGAGCAGTACTTC.

This clonotype was detected only a few times. It may be a read error: a sequence one base away is much more abundant. This chain connects TRBV12-3 or TRBV12-4 to TRBJ2-5; TRBD2 matches 14 bases. The length of the CDR3 is 17 residues. CDR3 protein: CASSPAGGLAGGETQDF. In DNA, the CDR3 is TGTGCCAGCAGTCCTGCGGGTGGACTAGCGGGAGGAGAGACCCAGGACTTC.

This clonotype is a singleton in its sample. The CDR3, as DNA: TGTGCCACCAGCAGAGACAGGGTGAACTATGGCTACACCTTC. Translated: CATSRDRVNYGYTF. The chain combines TRBV15 with TRBJ1-2; TRBD1 is a possible D gene (5 bases). With 0 bases removed from V and 2 bases from J, the gap between germline ends came to 7 bases. Germline-derived CDR1 and CDR2 are LNHNV and YYDKDF (reference sequence). CDR3 length: 14 amino acids.

The CDR3 bases are TGTGCCAGCAGTTTAGGGACTAGCGGGAGTAGAGAGACCCAGTACTTC. Its protein is CASSLGTSGSRETQYF. This chain links TRBV28 with TRBJ2-5; 14 positions match TRBD2. V lost 2 bases and J lost 4; bases outside the gene matches: 3. Per the germline V gene, CDR1 is MDHEN and CDR2 is SYDVKM. The CDR3 covers 16 residues.

This clonotype was seen at least ten times. V gene TRBV6-2 or TRBV6-3 combines with J gene TRBJ1-5, with D maybe TRBD1 (5 bases). Germline assignment: CDR1 MNHEY and CDR2 SVGEGT. Trimming took off 2 bases at V and 6 bases at J, with 11 bases between the two ends. This CDR3 is 14 amino acids long. CDR3 protein: CASSYLREGQPQHF. The CDR3 DNA reads as TGTGCCAGCAGTTACCTCAGGGAAGGTCAGCCCCAGCATTTT.

This clonotype was detected ten times or more. The chain is built from TRBV27 and TRBJ1-5, with D possibly being TRBD1 (5 bases). Trimming cost V 6 bases and J 6 bases, with 27 bases left between them. Germline CDR1 MNHEY, CDR2 SMNVEV (reference sequence). This CDR3 contains 18 residues. This CDR3 reads CASRPVIEGAPISQPQHF. CDR3 bases: TGTGCCAGCAGACCAGTTATCGAAGGGGCTCCAATAAGTCAGCCCCAGCATTTT.

This clonotype was picked up many times. The V gene is TRBV19, the J gene TRBJ2-3, with a tentative D call TRBD2 (6 bases). V was clipped by 7 bases and J by 1 base, with 12 bases between them. The CDR3 is made up of 14 amino acids. The V gene's germline CDR1 is LNHDA and CDR2 SQIVND (reference sequence). The CDR3 DNA is TGTGCCAGTACCCCGGGAGTCGGCACAGATACGCAGTATTTT. It codes for CASTPGVGTDTQYF.

Regarding this clonotype: Likely a read error: the CDR3 ends without its conserved phenylalanine or tryptophan. This sequence joins TRBV2 and TRBJ2-2; 11 bases fit TRBD2. The CDR3 runs 14 residues. The ends lost 10 bases at V and 1 base at J; junction bases unmatched: 2. Looked up from germline, CDR1 is SNHLY and CDR2 is FYNNEI. CDR3 protein: CAIGTSGNTGELFL. The CDR3, as DNA: TGTGCCATCGGGACTAGCGGGAACACCGGGGAGCTGTTTTTG.

This clonotype was recorded at least ten times. The chain links TRBV7-9 to TRBJ1-1, with 7 bases identical to TRBD1. Germline CDR1 reads SEHNR; CDR2 reads FQNEAQ (reference sequence). V was clipped by 3 bases and J by 5 bases; unmatched bases: 3. The CDR3 length is 13 residues. CDR3 amino acids: CASSLGQFTEAFF. The CDR3 DNA sequence: TGTGCCAGCAGCTTGGGACAGTTTACTGAAGCTTTCTTT.

This clonotype occurred many times. This sequence joins TRBV6-1 and TRBJ1-5; 8 bases agree with TRBD1. Losses at the gene ends were 6 bases for V and 6 bases for J; bases not matched to a gene: 10. CDR1 and CDR2 (germline): MNHNS, SASEGT. CDR3 length: 15 residues. The CDR3 DNA reads TGTGCCAGCAGGACGGACAGGGCAATAAGTCAGCCCCAGCATTTT. This sequence encodes CASRTDRAISQPQHF.

This clonotype was seen at least ten times. The chain is built from TRBV7-2 and TRBJ2-7; D uncertain. There are 15 residues in the CDR3. V dropped 1 base and J dropped 6 bases, with 16 bases sitting between them. Germline assignment: CDR1 SGHTA and CDR2 FQGNSA. The CDR3 coding sequence is TGTGCCAGCAGCTTAGGTGTAGGCCCAAGGGTCGAGCAGTACTTC. It yields the protein CASSLGVGPRVEQYF. Full variable domain (remainder filled in from reference TRBV7-2 and TRBJ2-7): GAGVSQSPSNKVTEKGKDVELRCDPISGHTALYWYRQSLGQGLEFLIYFQGNSAPDKSGLPSDRFSAERTGGSVSTLTIQRTQQEDSAVYLCASSLGVGPRVEQYFGPGTRLTVT.

The chain is built from TRBV7-8 and TRBJ2-5; 8 bases line up with TRBD1. Germline-derived CDR1 and CDR2 are SGHVS and FQNEAQ. The trim removed 6 bases at V and 2 bases at J, leaving 8 bases unmatched. The CDR3 is 15 residues long. The CDR3 loop reads CASRRDRLRQETQYF. The CDR3 nucleotides are TGTGCCAGCAGACGGGACAGGCTTAGGCAAGAGACCCAGTACTTC.

Many counts were recorded for this clonotype. The chain has TRBV29-1 and TRBJ2-7; D is uncertain. With 3 bases removed from V and 0 bases from J, the gap between germline ends came to 3 bases. The CDR3 covers 11 residues. Germline values: CDR1 SQVTM, CDR2 ANQGSEA. CDR3 loop: CSVDTSYEQYF. CDR3 DNA sequence: TGCAGCGTTGACACCTCCTACGAGCAGTACTTC.

This clonotype was seen once. V usage is TRBV29-1 and J usage is TRBJ2-5; 12 bases match TRBD1. The CDR3 runs 14 residues. V dropped 7 bases and J dropped 5; count of bases not matched to a gene: 8. CDR1 and CDR2 (germline): SQVTM, ANQGSEA. CDR3 protein: CSGTGTGGAETQYF. The CDR3 region has the DNA TGCAGCGGGACCGGGACAGGGGGCGCGGAGACCCAGTACTTC.

Here the CDR3 reads CASRNGQGAYEQYF. DNA for the CDR3: TGTGCCAGCAGAAATGGACAGGGAGCCTACGAGCAGTACTTC. V is TRBV28 and J is TRBJ2-7, with TRBD1 identical over 8 bases. V trimming: 6 bases; J trimming: 2 bases; junction bases outside the gene matches: 6. This CDR3 region has 14 residues. The germline V gene has CDR1 MDHEN and CDR2 SYDVKM.